What follows is one T cell receptor (beta chain) and its context. Its antigen is unidentified. The CDR3 totals 15 residues. From germline, CDR1 is SGDLS and CDR2 YYNGEE. V shed 3 bases and J 7 bases; nucleotides not matched to a gene: 8. Generated by immunoSEQ multiplex PCR, the TCRdb table keeps only in-frame clones and is missing some. The sample holds about 150,000 clones, around 87% seen once. The sample comes from a study of T cell responses to AZD1222 COVID-19 vaccine. Broader study findings: A reported finding is that nearly half of spike-specific TCRs target unmutated variant regions.

The chain couples TRBV9 to TRBJ2-2; 8 positions match TRBD2. This specimen was peripheral blood, taken 28 days after the second AZD1222 dose. This TCR was recovered from an adult who received the AZD1222 COVID-19 vaccine. Written as DNA, the CDR3 is TGTGCCAGCAGCGGTAGCGGGATGGGGGTCGGGGAGCTGTTTTTT. Translation: CASSGSGMGVGELFF.